This paragraph reports one T cell receptor beta chain. This entry belongs to a study of blood T cell repertoires in COVID-19. The overall study: Samples representing acute and convalescent COVID-19 were sourced from the United States, Italy and Spain. T cells, B-cell-depleted T cells, or PBMCs provided the cDNA or gDNA that served as material.

While infection was still active, Seattle patients were enrolled and then followed longitudinally. Per the germline V gene, CDR1 is MDHEN and CDR2 is SYDVKM. V shed 3 bases and J 1 base; nucleotides not matched to a gene: 11. The CDR3 extends over 19 amino acids. Libraries were prepared by immunoSEQ multiplex PCR; TCRdb keeps only in-frame clonotypes and omits some of them. This repertoire shows some 290,000 clones, 85% to 90% found once; its top ten account for 2.5% to 3%. The receptor's source is a woman aged 25 to 45 with COVID-19, enrolled during active disease. The sample taken for sequencing was peripheral blood. The rearrangement links TRBV28 to TRBJ2-6, with 8 bases fitting TRBD2. CDR3 DNA: TGTGCCAGCAGTTTCCCCCGGGAGCGGGAGTTATCTGGGGCCAACGTCCTGACTTTC. It codes for CASSFPRERELSGANVLTF. The full variable domain, with the rest looked up from reference TRBV28 and TRBJ2-6, is DVKVTQSSRYLVKRTGEKVFLECVQDMDHENMFWYRQDPGLGLRLIYFSYDVKMKEKGDIPEGYSVSREKKERFSLILESASTNQTSMYLCASSFPRERELSGANVLTFGAGSRLTVL.